Below are 24 T cell receptor beta chains sequenced from a single sample in a study of blood T cell repertoires in COVID-19. The repertoire was sequenced with immunoSEQ multiplex PCR; TCRdb's copy has only in-frame clones and lacks some. The profile covers about 55,000 clones, with roughly 85% appearing a single time and roughly 13% taken by the ten largest. The material sequenced was peripheral blood. These receptors were obtained from a human donor in a cohort sampled during active COVID-19.

The V call is TRBV11-2, the J call TRBJ2-1; D is ambiguous. V was trimmed by 1 base and J by 7 bases, leaving 8 bases between them. The germline V gene has CDR1 SGHAT and CDR2 FQNNGV. The CDR3 has 13 amino acids. The DNA of the CDR3 is TGTGCCAGCAGCTTAGGGCCAGAAAATGAGCAGTTCTTC. Encoded protein: CASSLGPENEQFF.

This CDR3 is CASSRAGQETQYF. CDR3 bases: TGTGCCAGCAGCCGGGCGGGCCAAGAGACCCAGTACTTC. The chain couples TRBV11-3 to TRBJ2-5, with D tentatively TRBD2 (5 bases). This CDR3 comprises 13 residues. Germline CDR1 and CDR2: SGHNT and YENEEA. Trimming pared 5 bases from V and 1 base from J, leaving 8 bases between.

In its sample, this clone was seen once. J is TRBJ1-2 and V is TRBV27; 9 bases are shared with TRBD1. Per germline, CDR1 MNHEY and CDR2 SMNVEV (reference sequence). This CDR3 has 13 amino acids. The J segment lost 7 bases and the V segment lost 4 bases, leaving 4 bases of the junction unmatched. The CDR3 DNA reads TGTGCCAGCAGTTCAAACAGGGGGCTTGGCTACACCTTC. Its protein product is CASSSNRGLGYTF.

This sequence joins TRBV28 and TRBJ2-1; D may be TRBD2 (6 bases). CDR3 length: 14 amino acids. Germline V CDR1 and CDR2: MDHEN, SYDVKM. The V end was cut by 6 bases, the J end by 12 bases, with 21 bases between. CDR3 coding DNA: TGTGCCAGCAGCCCCCCTAGCGACGCTGGCGGGCAGTTCTTC. This translates into CASSPPSDAGGQFF.

This chain uses TRBV6-5 with TRBJ2-5; D possibly corresponds to TRBD2 (6 bases). The V gene lost 8 bases and the J gene lost 5 bases, with 18 bases spanning the gap. CDR3 size: 14 residues. Germline CDR1 is MNHEY and CDR2 is SVGAGI. CDR3 sequence (DNA): TGTGCCAGCTCCAAACCTCAGGGAGGCGAGACCCAGTACTTC. It specifies CASSKPQGGETQYF.

V is TRBV27 and J is TRBJ1-1, with 7 bases lining up with TRBD1. Trimming at V came to 5 bases and at J to 0 bases, leaving 9 bases not matched to a gene. The CDR3 has 16 residues. The V gene's germline CDR1 is MNHEY and CDR2 SMNVEV (reference sequence). Written as DNA, the CDR3 is TGTGCCAGCAGTAGAGTTCCGGGACAGATGAACACTGAAGCTTTCTTT. Translating gives CASSRVPGQMNTEAFF.

The chain joins TRBV30 to TRBJ1-5; TRBD1 matches 8 bases. Germline V gives CDR1 GTSNPN, CDR2 SVGIG (reference sequence). CDR3 length equals 14 residues. The ends lost 4 bases at V and 6 bases at J; junction bases unmatched: 8. CDR3 sequence: CAWTGQGLTQPQHF. The CDR3 region has the DNA TGTGCCTGGACCGGACAGGGTTTAACTCAGCCCCAGCATTTT.

This clone has more than one count but fewer than ten. The genes are TRBV11-2 and TRBJ2-1, with D possibly TRBD2 on 6 matching bases. Germline V gene data show CDR1 as SGHAT and CDR2 as FQNNGV. Trimming removed 1 base from V and 6 bases from J, with 19 bases in between. The CDR3 has 17 amino acids. The CDR3 spells CASSLGGRQPDFNEQFF. The CDR3, as DNA: TGTGCCAGCAGCTTAGGAGGGAGGCAGCCCGACTTCAATGAGCAGTTCTTC.

CDR3 bases: TGCGCCAGCAGCCAAGATGGCCCCAGGGAGGATTGGTACGGGGAGCTGTTTTTT. Translated: CASSQDGPREDWYGELFF. This chain uses TRBV4-3 with TRBJ2-2; D possibly corresponds to TRBD2 (6 bases). CDR3 length equals 18 residues. Between the trimmed V and J ends, which lost 0 bases and 7 bases, there was a span of 21 bases. The V gene's germline CDR1 is LGHNA and CDR2 YSLEER.

This chain joins TRBV7-9 and TRBJ2-3; D is perhaps TRBD2 (6 bases). CDR1 and CDR2 from the germline V gene are SEHNR and FQNEAQ (reference sequence). The CDR3 length is 14 residues. V was trimmed by 0 bases and J by 5 bases, leaving 9 bases between them. The CDR3, as DNA: TGTGCCAGCAGCTTAGCGGGGGAGGTAGATACGCAGTATTTT. Residues: CASSLAGEVDTQYF.

This clone was observed a few times. CDR3 nucleotide sequence: TGTGCCAGCAGCTTATGGAGCCCAGAGGTGAATGAGCAGTTCTTC. As protein: CASSLWSPEVNEQFF. J is TRBJ2-1 and V is TRBV7-8; D unresolved. Germline assignment: CDR1 SGHVS and CDR2 FQNEAQ. This CDR3 contains 15 residues. Trimming cost V 2 bases and J 7 bases, with 15 bases left between them. The full variable domain, rest sourced from reference TRBV7-8 and TRBJ2-1, is GAGVSQSPRYKVAKRGQDVALRCDPISGHVSLFWYQQALGQGPEFLTYFQNEAQLDKSGLPSDRFFAERPEGSVSTLKIQRTQQEDSAVYLCASSLWSPEVNEQFFGPGTRLTVL.

The chain has TRBV19 and TRBJ1-1; possible D gene TRBD1, 6 bases. CDR1 and CDR2 (germline): LNHDA, SQIVND (reference sequence). V dropped 3 bases and J dropped 1 base, with 18 bases sitting between them. This CDR3 region has 17 residues. The CDR3 loop reads CASSILHQGSRNTEAFF. CDR3 coding DNA: TGTGCCAGTAGTATCCTACATCAGGGGTCTAGGAACACTGAAGCTTTCTTT.

V usage is TRBV28 and J usage is TRBJ2-5; D possibly corresponds to TRBD1 (6 bases). The V end lost 9 bases, the J end lost 6 bases, and 17 bases lay between the germline ends. Germline values: CDR1 MDHEN, CDR2 SYDVKM. This CDR3 comprises 13 residues. This chain's CDR3 is CASFKAGAKTQYF. CDR3 in DNA: TGTGCCAGTTTCAAGGCAGGGGCGAAGACCCAGTACTTC.

V gene TRBV4-3 combines with J gene TRBJ2-1, with D unclear. The CDR3 is 17 residues long. Germline CDR1 and CDR2: LGHNA and YSLEER. V gave up 1 base and J gave up 0 bases, with 13 bases separating them. This CDR3 reads CASSQGIVDGSYNEQFF. Here the CDR3 DNA reads TGCGCCAGCAGCCAAGGCATAGTCGATGGCTCCTACAATGAGCAGTTCTTC.

The chain links TRBV7-8 to TRBJ2-6; D possibly corresponds to TRBD2 (5 bases). This CDR3 is 15 amino acids long. Between the trimmed V and J ends, which lost 4 bases and 1 base, there was a span of 8 bases. Per germline, CDR1 SGHVS and CDR2 FQNEAQ. The DNA for the CDR3 is TGTGCCAGCAGCTCGGGAAATTCTGGGGCCAACGTCCTGACTTTC. Its protein is CASSSGNSGANVLTF.

The chain uses TRBV5-4 and TRBJ1-6; 8 positions match TRBD1. The CDR3 length is 16 residues. Germline-derived CDR1 and CDR2 are SGHNT and YYREEE (reference sequence). The V and J ends lost 3 bases and 7 bases, in that order; junction bases with no gene match: 9. The CDR3 protein is CASSSFLTGVNSPLHF. The CDR3 DNA reads as TGTGCCAGCAGCTCATTCTTGACAGGGGTAAATTCACCCCTCCACTTT. Together with reference TRBV5-4 and TRBJ1-6, the CDR3 gives the full variable domain: ETGVTQSPTHLIKTRGQQVTLRCSSQSGHNTVSWYQQALGQGPQFIFQYYREEENGRGNFPPRFSGLQFPNYSSELNVNALELDDSALYLCASSSFLTGVNSPLHFGNGTRLTVT.

The gene calls are TRBV3-1 (or the pseudogene TRBV3-2) and TRBJ2-7; D may be TRBD2 (6 bases). The CDR3 contains 15 residues. V was shortened by 1 base and J by 0 bases, with 10 bases between the two germline ends. CDR1 is LGHDT and CDR2 is YNNKEL in the germline V gene (reference sequence). The CDR3 loop reads CASSQVRGSSYEQYF. The DNA for the CDR3 is TGTGCCAGCAGCCAAGTGCGGGGAAGCTCCTACGAGCAGTACTTC.

The rearrangement uses TRBV28 and TRBJ2-7; a weak D match, TRBD2 (5 bases). In germline, CDR1 is MDHEN, CDR2 SYDVKM. The CDR3 is 11 amino acids. Deletions cut 8 bases from V and 12 bases from J, with 17 bases between. The CDR3 nucleotides read TGTGCCAGCCTCTCCCAGCGGCTCCTGTACTTC. Translation gives CASLSQRLLYF. The complete variable domain, with remaining parts taken from reference TRBV28 and TRBJ2-7, reads DVKVTQSSRYLVKRTGEKVFLECVQDMDHENMFWYRQDPGLGLRLIYFSYDVKMKEKGDIPEGYSVSREKKERFSLILESASTNQTSMYLCASLSQRLLYFGPGTRLTVT.

The chain couples TRBV30 to TRBJ1-1; 7 bases match TRBD1. This CDR3 comprises 13 residues. Per the germline V gene, CDR1 is GTSNPN and CDR2 is SVGIG (reference sequence). V trimming: 2 bases; J trimming: 4 bases; junction bases outside the gene matches: 4. CDR3 bases: TGTGCCTGGAGTAGGGGGCCTGGCACTGAAGCTTTCTTT. Amino acids: CAWSRGPGTEAFF.

The rearrangement links TRBV27 to TRBJ1-2; the match to TRBD1 covers 9 bases. The CDR3 contains 14 residues. Germline V gene data show CDR1 as MNHEY and CDR2 as SMNVEV (reference sequence). The V gene end was trimmed by 5 bases and the J gene end by 4 bases; junction bases not matched to a gene: 5. The CDR3 loop reads CASSPDRGSYGYTF. CDR3 nucleotides: TGTGCCAGCAGTCCCGACAGGGGGTCCTATGGCTACACCTTC.

The chain couples TRBV29-1 to TRBJ2-3, with D perhaps matching TRBD1 (6 bases). Germline CDR1 SQVTM, CDR2 ANQGSEA. The CDR3 contains 13 residues. The V end lost 5 bases, the J end lost 1 base, and 10 bases lay between the germline ends. CDR3 residues: CSVYRDGTDTQYF. The CDR3 nucleotides read TGCAGCGTTTACAGGGATGGCACAGATACGCAGTATTTT.

The chain recombines TRBV5-1 with TRBJ2-2; D gene uncertain. V was trimmed by 1 base and J by 5 bases, leaving 9 bases between them. This CDR3 contains 14 residues. Germline V CDR1 and CDR2: SGHRS, YFSETQ. The CDR3 nucleotides are TGCGCCAGCAGCTTGCGAGATAATACCGGGGAGCTGTTTTTT. It encodes CASSLRDNTGELFF.

The CDR3 sequence: CASSYRTGGGGRASYNEQFF. DNA of the CDR3: TGTGCCAGCAGTTACCGTACAGGGGGAGGTGGGAGGGCCTCCTACAATGAGCAGTTCTTC. The chain couples TRBV6-2 or TRBV6-3 to TRBJ2-1; D may be TRBD1 (8 bases). The CDR3 totals 20 residues. CDR1 and CDR2 from the germline V gene are MNHEY and SVGEGT. The V end lost 2 bases, the J end lost 0 bases, and 23 bases lay between the germline ends.

The CDR3 nucleotides read TGTGCCAGCAGCCAGCGACAGGGGGCAAGTGGCGAGCAGTACTTC. It codes for CASSQRQGASGEQYF. The chain recombines TRBV7-2 with TRBJ2-7, with 10 nucleotides matching TRBD1. The CDR3 has 15 amino acids. V shed 5 bases and J 6 bases; nucleotides not matched to a gene: 10. The germline V gene has CDR1 SGHTA and CDR2 FQGNSA.